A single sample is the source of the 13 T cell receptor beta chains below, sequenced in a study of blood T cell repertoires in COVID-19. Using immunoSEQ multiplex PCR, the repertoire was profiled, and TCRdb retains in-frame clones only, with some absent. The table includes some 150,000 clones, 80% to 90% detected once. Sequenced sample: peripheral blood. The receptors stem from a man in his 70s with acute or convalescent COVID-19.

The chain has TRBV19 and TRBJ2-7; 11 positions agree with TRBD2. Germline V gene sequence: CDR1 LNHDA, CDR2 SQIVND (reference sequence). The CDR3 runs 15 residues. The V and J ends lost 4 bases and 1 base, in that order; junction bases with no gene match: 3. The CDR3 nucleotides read TGTGCCAGTAGTACGGTAGCGGGAGGGTCCTACGAGCAGTACTTC. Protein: CASSTVAGGSYEQYF.

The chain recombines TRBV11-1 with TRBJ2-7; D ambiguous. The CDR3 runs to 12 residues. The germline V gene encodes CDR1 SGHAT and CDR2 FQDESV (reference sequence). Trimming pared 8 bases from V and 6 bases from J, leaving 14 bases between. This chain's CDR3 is CASGRGTLEQYF. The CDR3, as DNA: TGTGCCAGCGGCCGAGGAACCCTCGAGCAGTACTTC.

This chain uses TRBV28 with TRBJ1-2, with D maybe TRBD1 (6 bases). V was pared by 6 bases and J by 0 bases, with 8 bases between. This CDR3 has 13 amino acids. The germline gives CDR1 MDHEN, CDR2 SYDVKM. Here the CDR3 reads CASRQGPNYGYTF. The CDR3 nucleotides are TGTGCCAGCAGACAGGGCCCTAACTATGGCTACACCTTC.

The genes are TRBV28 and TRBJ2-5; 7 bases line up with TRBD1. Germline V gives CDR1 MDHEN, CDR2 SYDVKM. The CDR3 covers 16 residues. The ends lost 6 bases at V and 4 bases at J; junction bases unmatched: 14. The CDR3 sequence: CASSVGRTGNVETQYF. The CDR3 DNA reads TGTGCCAGCAGCGTAGGAAGGACAGGCAACGTAGAGACCCAGTACTTC.

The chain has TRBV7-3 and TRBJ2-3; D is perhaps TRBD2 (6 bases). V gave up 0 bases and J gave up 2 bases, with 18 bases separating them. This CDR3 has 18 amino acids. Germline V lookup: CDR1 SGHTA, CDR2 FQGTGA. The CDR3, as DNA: TGTGCCAGCAGCTTAACGGGGAGACTAGGATCGTCCACAGATACGCAGTATTTT. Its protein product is CASSLTGRLGSSTDTQYF. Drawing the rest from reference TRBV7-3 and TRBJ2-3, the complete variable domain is GAGVSQTPSNKVTEKGKYVELRCDPISGHTALYWYRQSLGQGPEFLIYFQGTGAADDSGLPNDRFFAVRPEGSVSTLKIQRTERGDSAVYLCASSLTGRLGSSTDTQYFGPGTRLTVL.

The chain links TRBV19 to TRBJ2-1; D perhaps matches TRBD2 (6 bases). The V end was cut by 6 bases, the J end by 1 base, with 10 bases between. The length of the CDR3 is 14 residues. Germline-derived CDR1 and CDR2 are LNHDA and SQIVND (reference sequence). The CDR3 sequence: CASRRLGSYNEQFF. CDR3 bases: TGTGCCAGTAGGAGACTAGGATCCTACAATGAGCAGTTCTTC.

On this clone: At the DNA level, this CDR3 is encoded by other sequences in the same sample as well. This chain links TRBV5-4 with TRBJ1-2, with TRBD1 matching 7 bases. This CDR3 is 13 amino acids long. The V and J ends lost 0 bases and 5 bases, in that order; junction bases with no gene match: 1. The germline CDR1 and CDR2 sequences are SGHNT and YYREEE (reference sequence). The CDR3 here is CASSLDRGYGYTF. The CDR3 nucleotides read TGTGCCAGCAGCTTGGACAGGGGATATGGCTACACCTTC.

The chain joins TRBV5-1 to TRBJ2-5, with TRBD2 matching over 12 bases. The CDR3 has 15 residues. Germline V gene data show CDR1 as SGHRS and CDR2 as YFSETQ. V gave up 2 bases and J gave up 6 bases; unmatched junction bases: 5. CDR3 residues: CASSFVLAGGKTQYF. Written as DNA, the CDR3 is TGCGCCAGCAGCTTTGTCCTAGCGGGAGGGAAGACCCAGTACTTC.

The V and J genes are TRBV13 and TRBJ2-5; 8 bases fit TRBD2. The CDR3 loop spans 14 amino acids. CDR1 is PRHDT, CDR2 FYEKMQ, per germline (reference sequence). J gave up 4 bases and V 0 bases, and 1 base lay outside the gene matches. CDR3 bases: TGTGCCAGCAGCTTAGGTCGGGGGGGAGAGACCCAGTACTTC. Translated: CASSLGRGGETQYF.

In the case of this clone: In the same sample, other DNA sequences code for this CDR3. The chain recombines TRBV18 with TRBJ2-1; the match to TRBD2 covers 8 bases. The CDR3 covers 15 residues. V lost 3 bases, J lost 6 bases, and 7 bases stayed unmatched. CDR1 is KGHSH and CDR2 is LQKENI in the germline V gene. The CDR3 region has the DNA TGTGCCAGCTCACCCGGACTAGCAGCTACCAATGAGCAGTTCTTC. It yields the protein CASSPGLAATNEQFF.

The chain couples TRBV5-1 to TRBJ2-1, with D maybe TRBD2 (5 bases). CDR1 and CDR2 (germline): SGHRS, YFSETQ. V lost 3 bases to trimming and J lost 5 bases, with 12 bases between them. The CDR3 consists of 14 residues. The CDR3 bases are TGCGCCAGCAGCTCGGAGGTGGACGACAATGAGCAGTTCTTC. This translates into CASSSEVDDNEQFF.

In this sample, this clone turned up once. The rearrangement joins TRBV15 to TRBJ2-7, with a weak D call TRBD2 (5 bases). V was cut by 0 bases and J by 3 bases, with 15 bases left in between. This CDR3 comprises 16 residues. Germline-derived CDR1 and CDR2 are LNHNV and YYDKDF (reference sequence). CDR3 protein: CATSRDLGLASYEQYF. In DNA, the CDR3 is TGTGCCACCAGCAGAGATCTTGGACTTGCCAGCTACGAGCAGTACTTC.

CDR3 sequence (DNA): TGTGCCAGCAGCGTCGGGGGGGCAGTTGGCTACACCTTC. It encodes CASSVGGAVGYTF. J is TRBJ1-2 and V is TRBV11-2; D may be TRBD1 (6 bases). The CDR3 is 13 residues long. Germline V CDR1 and CDR2: SGHAT, FQNNGV. Trimming removed 5 bases from V and 7 bases from J, with 14 bases in between.